Below are 14 T cell receptor beta chains sequenced from a single sample in a study of T cells in Graves' hyperthyroidism and ophthalmopathy. Template material for amplifying TCR beta CDR3 regions consisted of RNA transcripts. An initial round of RT-PCR targeting the TCR CDR3 relied on the HTBI primer set. MiXCR, applied by TCRdb to the multiplex PCR reads, yields one record per CDR3 protein. The sample lists about 760,000 distinct CDR3 sequences, 35% occurring once. Sequenced input: blood. All receptors come from a woman aged 40 to 50 with Graves' hyperthyroidism.

The chain employs TRBV10-3 and TRBJ2-7; 14 positions agree with TRBD2. Germline CDR1 ENHRY, CDR2 SYGVKD. This CDR3 has 15 residues. V trimming: 2 bases; J trimming: 7 bases; junction bases outside the gene matches: 4. This chain's CDR3 is CAISEPGLAGEEQYF. The CDR3 nucleotides read TGTGCCATCAGTGAGCCGGGACTAGCGGGAGAGGAGCAGTACTTC.

The V call is TRBV29-1, the J call TRBJ1-3; D remains unclear. Germline lookup yields CDR1 SQVTM and CDR2 ANQGSEA. Between the trimmed V and J ends, which lost 8 bases and 0 bases, there was a span of 8 bases. CDR3 length equals 12 residues. The CDR3 protein is CSSSHSGNTIYF. As DNA, the CDR3 is TGCAGCTCAAGTCACTCTGGAAACACCATATATTTT.

CDR3 protein: CASSIGPRSSYEQYF. CDR3 sequence (DNA): TGTGCCAGTAGTATAGGCCCGAGGAGCTCCTACGAGCAGTACTTC. The rearrangement uses TRBV19 and TRBJ2-7; D gene unclear. CDR1 and CDR2 from the germline V gene are LNHDA and SQIVND (reference sequence). Trimming pared 1 base from V and 0 bases from J, leaving 10 bases between. The CDR3 is 15 residues long.

This clonotype has ten or more counts. The chain recombines TRBV5-4 with TRBJ1-4; 7 bases are shared with TRBD1. V lost 4 bases and J lost 8; bases outside the gene matches: 5. Germline assignment: CDR1 SGHNT and CDR2 YYREEE (reference sequence). This CDR3 region has 13 residues. The CDR3, as DNA: TGTGCCAGCAGCCTGACAGGGCAGGAAAAACTGTTTTTT. Its protein product is CASSLTGQEKLFF.

The sample holds many counts of this clonotype. This chain joins TRBV14 and TRBJ1-4, with D hard to call. Germline V gives CDR1 SGHDN, CDR2 FVKESK. V lost 5 bases and J 4 bases, leaving 8 bases between the germline ends. The CDR3 runs 13 residues. The CDR3 is CASSRALNEKLFF. The CDR3 DNA is TGTGCCAGCAGCAGGGCCCTTAATGAAAAACTGTTTTTT.

This clonotype turned up a few times. The gene calls are TRBV19 and TRBJ1-2; TRBD1 matches at 8 bases. V lost 6 bases to trimming and J lost 4 bases; unmatched junction nucleotides: 10. The CDR3 is 15 residues long. Per the germline V gene, CDR1 is LNHDA and CDR2 is SQIVND (reference sequence). CDR3 loop: CASSHGQGAAYGYTF. CDR3 DNA sequence: TGTGCCAGTAGCCACGGGCAGGGGGCCGCCTATGGCTACACCTTC.

This clonotype was seen a few times. CDR3: CSVDDGENSPLHF. The DNA of the CDR3 is TGCAGCGTTGACGACGGGGAGAATTCACCCCTCCACTTT. The chain uses TRBV29-1 and TRBJ1-6; D is unclear. Germline CDR1 SQVTM, CDR2 ANQGSEA. Trimming took 3 bases from V and 7 from J, leaving 10 bases between them. There are 13 residues in the CDR3.

A note on this clonotype: This sequence may be a read error, since a much larger clone differs from it by one base. This rearrangement joins TRBV12-3 or TRBV12-4 to TRBJ1-2, with TRBD1 matching 9 bases. The CDR3 extends over 12 amino acids. The CDR3 protein is CTSARDRVGYTF. CDR3 nucleotide sequence: TGTACCAGTGCCCGGGACAGGGTTGGCTACACCTTC.

In its sample, this clonotype was seen many times. The chain carries TRBV7-3 and TRBJ1-1, with TRBD1 matching over 7 bases. Germline V gene lookup returns CDR1 SGHTA and CDR2 FQGTGA. Trimming took 5 bases from V and 8 from J; bases not matched to a gene: 11. The CDR3 consists of 14 residues. The CDR3 DNA is TGTGCCAGCAGCCCGGGCGGACAGGCCACGGAAGCTTTCTTT. Translating it yields CASSPGGQATEAFF.

V and J are TRBV7-2 and TRBJ1-1; TRBD1 aligns across 10 bases. CDR1 is SGHTA, CDR2 FQGNSA, per germline. There are 14 residues in the CDR3. V shed 7 bases, J shed 5 bases, and the junction held 7 bases outside the gene matches. In DNA form, the CDR3 reads TGTGCCAGCACCTTGACAGGGGGCCGGACTGAAGCTTTCTTT. As protein: CASTLTGGRTEAFF.

This clonotype was observed a handful of times. A read error may produce the germline difference seen at one junction end. The chain couples TRBV10-3 to TRBJ2-5, with D possibly being TRBD2 (5 bases). Germline V lookup: CDR1 ENHRY, CDR2 SYGVKD. This CDR3 contains 13 residues. The CDR3 is CASSPRLKETQYF. The CDR3 nucleotides read TGTGCCAGCAGTCCCCGACTAAAAGAGACCCAGTACTTC.

This sequence joins TRBV24-1 and TRBJ2-7; D is undetermined. The CDR3 spans 12 residues. V shed 4 bases and J shed 6 bases, with 9 bases lying between them. The germline CDR1 and CDR2 sequences are KGHDR and SFDVKD. CDR3 DNA sequence: TGTGCCACCAGTGACTCATGGGGCGAGCAGTACTTC. This codes for CATSDSWGEQYF.

J is TRBJ2-5 and V is TRBV9; maybe TRBD2 (7 bases). CDR3 length: 15 residues. CDR1 is SGDLS and CDR2 is YYNGEE in the germline V gene. Trimming shortened V by 4 bases and J by 5 bases, and 18 bases separated the two germline ends. The CDR3 protein is CASSPRSRGGETQYF. Written as DNA, the CDR3 is TGTGCCAGCAGCCCCAGGAGCAGGGGAGGGGAGACCCAGTACTTC. Together with reference TRBV9 and TRBJ2-5, the CDR3 gives the full variable domain: DSGVTQTPKHLITATGQRVTLRCSPRSGDLSVYWYQQSLDQGLQFLIQYYNGEERAKGNILERFSAQQFPDLHSELNLSSLELGDSALYFCASSPRSRGGETQYFGPGTRLLVL.

The gene calls are TRBV4-3 and TRBJ2-2; D not resolved. V lost 0 bases and J lost 8, with 10 bases in between. The CDR3 runs 14 residues. Per the germline V gene, CDR1 is LGHNA and CDR2 is YSLEER. CDR3 loop: CASSQDPSAGELFF. Written as DNA, the CDR3 is TGCGCCAGCAGCCAAGACCCCTCGGCGGGGGAGCTGTTTTTT.